The 14 T cell receptor beta chains listed next were all sequenced from one sample in a study of beta chain features in type 1 diabetes (dated by TCRdb to between 2018 and 2020). Libraries were built with the immunoSEQ multiplex PCR assay. The High Capacity cDNA Reverse Transcription Kit was used to reverse transcribe all of the isolated RNA, meaning that expressed TCRB transcripts were what got sequenced. TCRdb stores this immuneACCESS table with in-frame sequences only. Part of the clones is absent; in the studies checked, under half of the shortfall reflects unresolved V genes, and no reason is known for the rest. Recorded for this sample are about 180,000 clones; about 12% of them occurred a single time. Of the sample, less than 0.7% falls within the top ten clones. Sequencing used central memory CD4+ T cells from blood. The receptors originated from a woman between 18 and 30 years old in good health.

V is TRBV28 and J is TRBJ1-4; weak D call: TRBD1 (5 bases). Trimming removed 7 bases from V and 6 bases from J, with 15 bases in between. From germline, CDR1 is MDHEN and CDR2 SYDVKM. This CDR3 is built from 14 residues. The CDR3 coding sequence is TGTGCCAGCACCACTGGGGGGACGGATGAAAAACTGTTTTTT. Translated: CASTTGGTDEKLFF.

The CDR3 region has the DNA TGTGCCAGCTCACCCCGGACAGGACCCTATAGCAATCAGCCCCAGCATTTT. This gives the protein CASSPRTGPYSNQPQHF. The chain carries TRBV18 and TRBJ1-5; 7 bases are a match to TRBD1. The CDR3 is 17 amino acids. With 3 bases clipped from V and 0 bases from J, the junction kept 8 bases outside the gene matches. Germline loops: CDR1 KGHSH, CDR2 LQKENI. Using reference TRBV18 and TRBJ1-5 for the parts outside the CDR3, the full variable domain is NAGVMQNPRHLVRRRGQEARLRCSPMKGHSHVYWYRQLPEEGLKFMVYLQKENIIDESGMPKERFSAEFPKEGPSILRIQQVVRGDSAAYFCASSPRTGPYSNQPQHFGDGTRLSIL.

Only a few counts were recorded for this clone. This chain uses TRBV5-1 with TRBJ2-1, with 7 bases matching TRBD2. Germline V CDR1 and CDR2: SGHRS, YFSETQ. J gave up 5 bases and V 2 bases, and 7 bases lay outside the gene matches. The CDR3 length is 15 residues. CDR3 sequence: CASSLVGAGNNEQFF. Here the CDR3 DNA reads TGCGCCAGCAGCTTAGTGGGAGCGGGGAACAATGAGCAGTTCTTC.

The chain recombines TRBV28 with TRBJ2-7; the match to TRBD1 covers 11 bases. The V and J ends lost 6 bases and 2 bases, in that order; junction bases with no gene match: 6. The CDR3 is 15 residues long. Germline V CDR1 and CDR2: MDHEN, SYDVKM. The CDR3 bases are TGTGCCAGCAGGTCGCCGGGACAGGGGGCCTACGAGCAGTACTTC. Amino acid sequence: CASRSPGQGAYEQYF.

This clone was observed a handful of times. The V call is TRBV29-1, the J call TRBJ2-1; TRBD1 matches 8 bases. V lost 5 bases to trimming and J lost 3 bases; unmatched junction nucleotides: 6. The length of the CDR3 is 14 residues. From germline, CDR1 is SQVTM and CDR2 ANQGSEA. The CDR3 sequence is CSVKTGAIYNEQFF. The CDR3 region has the DNA TGCAGCGTTAAGACAGGGGCCATCTACAATGAGCAGTTCTTC.

This chain links TRBV25-1 with TRBJ1-1; D is undetermined. CDR1 is MGHDK, CDR2 SYGVNS, per germline. Trimming cost V 8 bases and J 0 bases, with 7 bases left between them. This CDR3 spans 12 amino acids. CDR3 in DNA: TGTGCCAGCGCCAGAATGAACACTGAAGCTTTCTTT. Protein: CASARMNTEAFF.

This clone came up a few times. This chain connects TRBV7-3 to TRBJ2-3; 7 bases map to TRBD1. Germline CDR1 reads SGHTA; CDR2 reads FQGTGA. The CDR3 spans 14 residues. J gave up 4 bases and V 5 bases, and 6 bases lay outside the gene matches. The CDR3 loop reads CASSTTGVADTQYF. The CDR3 DNA reads as TGTGCCAGCAGCACCACAGGGGTCGCAGATACGCAGTATTTT.

The chain carries TRBV25-1 and TRBJ2-7, with a possible D match to TRBD1 (5 bases). The CDR3 extends over 14 amino acids. The V end was cut by 4 bases, the J end by 4 bases, with 14 bases between. Per the germline V gene, CDR1 is MGHDK and CDR2 is SYGVNS. DNA for the CDR3: TGTGCCAGCAGTGCCGAAAGGGGCCGGTACGAGCAGTACTTC. Residues: CASSAERGRYEQYF.

The chain combines TRBV5-1 with TRBJ2-1; 12 bases are shared with TRBD2. This CDR3 region has 15 residues. The trim removed 3 bases at V and 5 bases at J, leaving 3 bases unmatched. Germline V gene lookup returns CDR1 SGHRS and CDR2 YFSETQ. The CDR3 DNA reads TGCGCCAGCAGCTATCGACTAGCGGGAGACAATGAGCAGTTCTTC. Translated, it gives CASSYRLAGDNEQFF.

Only a few counts were recorded for this clone. CDR3 bases: TGCGCCAGCAGCTTGGAAGTAGCGGGTGAAGAGACCCAGTACTTC. This gives the protein CASSLEVAGEETQYF. The J gene is TRBJ2-5, the V gene TRBV5-1; 7 nucleotides agree with TRBD2. Germline CDR1 is SGHRS and CDR2 is YFSETQ. Unmatched junction bases numbered 5, after V lost 0 bases and J lost 3 bases. The CDR3 has 15 residues.

This clone was observed a few times. The DNA for the CDR3 is TGTGCCAGCGCTCGGCAGGGTTCGGAAGAAAAACTGTTTTTT. It codes for CASARQGSEEKLFF. The chain links TRBV28 to TRBJ1-4; possible D gene TRBD1, 5 bases. V was trimmed by 8 bases and J by 8 bases, leaving 18 bases between them. Germline V gene sequence: CDR1 MDHEN, CDR2 SYDVKM. The CDR3 loop spans 14 amino acids.

This clone was detected only a few times. This sequence joins TRBV18 and TRBJ2-7; 9 positions match TRBD1. This CDR3 spans 14 amino acids. The germline gives CDR1 KGHSH, CDR2 LQKENI. Trimming at V came to 2 bases and at J to 6 bases, leaving 5 bases not matched to a gene. The CDR3 loop is CASSPGTGSGEQYF. DNA of the CDR3: TGTGCCAGCTCACCAGGGACAGGGAGCGGCGAGCAGTACTTC.

A few counts support this clone. V is TRBV27 and J is TRBJ2-4, with TRBD1 matching over 7 bases. The trim removed 2 bases at V and 4 bases at J, leaving 5 bases unmatched. CDR1 MNHEY and CDR2 SMNVEV come from the germline V gene (reference sequence). This CDR3 is 15 amino acids long. As DNA, the CDR3 is TGTGCCAGCAGTTTAGCCGGGACAGCGAAAAACATTCAGTACTTC. It translates to CASSLAGTAKNIQYF.

This clone was detected a few times. The chain recombines TRBV2 with TRBJ1-5, with TRBD1 matching over 7 bases. The V gene's germline CDR1 is SNHLY and CDR2 FYNNEI. The CDR3 has 14 amino acids. V shed 2 bases, J shed 5 bases, and the junction held 3 bases outside the gene matches. CDR3 bases: TGTGCCAGCAGTGAACAGGGACAGTATCAGCCCCAGCATTTT. Translated: CASSEQGQYQPQHF.